This T cell receptor (beta chain) was identified in a study of T cell changes during pregnancy in multiple sclerosis. Sequencing was performed with immunoSEQ multiplex PCR; in TCRdb, only in-frame clones are kept and a portion is missing. Of tens of thousands of clones in the sample, about 92% were seen once. The CDR3 spans 16 residues. V was pared by 1 base and J by 1 base, with 12 bases between. Germline CDR1 reads SEHNR; CDR2 reads FQNEAQ (reference sequence). The sequencing used CD4+ T cells from peripheral blood mononuclear cells, collected after pregnancy. The rearrangement links TRBV7-9 to TRBJ2-3; TRBD2 is a possible D gene (6 bases). This receptor was obtained from a female donor with multiple sclerosis, enrolled in a pregnancy study. CDR3 residues: CASSLEAGGGTDTQYF. DNA for the CDR3: TGTGCCAGCAGCTTAGAGGCTGGCGGGGGCACAGATACGCAGTATTTT.